The sequence of this T cell receptor (beta chain) was determined in a study of response to subunit inactivated influenza vaccine. Study outcomes and limitations: Only a handful of new T cells, the authors suggested, are recruited with each seasonal influenza vaccination.

As regards this clonotype: No antigen is known for it.

TCRdb called the RT-PCR reads again in MiXCR, with one record for every CDR3 protein. The top ten clones hold 9.5% to 15% of a sample with 450,000 to 500,000 distinct CDR3 sequences, approximately 11% of them seen once. The V gene's germline CDR1 is SGHRS and CDR2 YFSETQ. V was cut by 5 bases and J by 0 bases, with 13 bases left in between. This CDR3 region has 15 residues. Sequencing used PBMCs from blood, obtained 45 days after vaccination. This receptor was taken from a man aged 45 to 65 who received an inactivated influenza vaccine. V gene TRBV5-1 combines with J gene TRBJ2-3, with TRBD1 as a possible D gene (6 bases). CDR3 residues: CASSNRQDSTDTQYF. For the CDR3, the DNA is TGCGCCAGCAGTAATCGACAGGATAGCACAGATACGCAGTATTTT.